These 8 T cell receptor beta chains came from one sample sequenced in a study of T cells expressing NK-cell markers. TCRdb processed the 5' RACE reads again and assigns one entry to each CDR3 protein, with no DNA. The sample includes 440,000 or so distinct CDR3 sequences. The source material was blood T cells: a sorted CD56 or NKG2C T cell subset, CD4+ or CD8+ T cells, or bulk PBMC T cells (not recorded which). Receptor source: a woman aged 18 to 75 in good health.

The chain has TRBV20-1 and TRBJ2-6; TCRdb indicates TRBD2, and absent DNA this call remains unverified. CDR1 and CDR2 from the germline V gene are DFQATT and SNEGSKA (reference sequence). The CDR3 covers 17 residues. CDR3: CSARAGPPRGGANVLTF.

This rearrangement joins TRBV12-3 or TRBV12-4 to TRBJ2-2; TCRdb lists TRBD1, though no DNA is available to test this call. The CDR3 consists of 15 residues. This CDR3 is CASSPRQGRTGELFF.

The chain recombines TRBV5-4 with TRBJ1-4. From germline, CDR1 is SGHNT and CDR2 YYREEE (reference sequence). CDR3 length: 14 residues. The CDR3 protein is CASSSETTNEKLFF.

This chain uses TRBV7-2 with TRBJ2-5. This CDR3 has 14 residues. Germline V gene sequence: CDR1 SGHTA, CDR2 FQGNSA. CDR3: CASSLGVGKETQYF.

The chain links TRBV20-1 to TRBJ2-1; checking the TCRdb D call of TRBD2 is not possible without DNA. This CDR3 has 12 amino acids. Germline-derived CDR1 and CDR2 are DFQATT and SNEGSKA (reference sequence). The CDR3 here is CSARRLAGGNFF.

The CDR3 here is CASSLVGTVNNEQFF. The chain uses TRBV7-9 and TRBJ2-1; TCRdb indicates TRBD1, and absent DNA this call remains unverified. Germline CDR1 is SEHNR and CDR2 is FQNEAQ (reference sequence). This CDR3 has 15 amino acids.

The J gene is TRBJ2-7, the V gene TRBV12-3 or TRBV12-4; the TRBD1 assignment by TCRdb is unverifiable without DNA. The CDR3 contains 15 residues. The CDR3 loop reads CASGIGGQGSYEQYF.

The V and J genes are TRBV2 and TRBJ2-1; no DNA is available, so the TRBD2 call from TCRdb remains unchecked. This CDR3 region has 14 residues. Germline V gives CDR1 SNHLY, CDR2 FYNNEI. The chain's CDR3 is CASSGGTRGNEQFF.